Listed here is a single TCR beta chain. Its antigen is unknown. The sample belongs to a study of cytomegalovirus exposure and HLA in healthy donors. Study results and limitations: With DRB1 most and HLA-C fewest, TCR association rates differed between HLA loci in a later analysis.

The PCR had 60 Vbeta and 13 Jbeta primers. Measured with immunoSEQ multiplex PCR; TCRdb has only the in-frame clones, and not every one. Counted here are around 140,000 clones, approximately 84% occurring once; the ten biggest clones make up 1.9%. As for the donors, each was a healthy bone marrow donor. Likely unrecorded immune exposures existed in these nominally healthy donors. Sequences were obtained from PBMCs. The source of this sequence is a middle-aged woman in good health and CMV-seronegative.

For the CDR3, the DNA is TGCGCCAGCAGCCGGAATCGACAGGCCCAAAACTATGGCTACACCTTC. It encodes CASSRNRQAQNYGYTF. The chain couples TRBV5-1 to TRBJ1-2, with a weak D call TRBD1 (6 bases). V was shortened by 4 bases and J by 2 bases, with 18 bases between the two germline ends. Germline V gene sequence: CDR1 SGHRS, CDR2 YFSETQ. This CDR3 is 16 amino acids long.